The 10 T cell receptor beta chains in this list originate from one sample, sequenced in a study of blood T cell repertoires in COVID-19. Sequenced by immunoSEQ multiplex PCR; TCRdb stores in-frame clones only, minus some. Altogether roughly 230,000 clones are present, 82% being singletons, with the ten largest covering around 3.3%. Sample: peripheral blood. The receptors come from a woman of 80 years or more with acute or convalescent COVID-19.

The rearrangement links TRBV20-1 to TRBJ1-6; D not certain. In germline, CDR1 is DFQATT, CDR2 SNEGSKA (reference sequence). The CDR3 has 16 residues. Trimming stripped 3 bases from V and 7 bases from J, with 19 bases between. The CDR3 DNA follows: TGCAGTGCTAGTCCCGGGGAACTCCCCCAAAATTCACCCCTCCACTTT. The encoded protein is CSASPGELPQNSPLHF.

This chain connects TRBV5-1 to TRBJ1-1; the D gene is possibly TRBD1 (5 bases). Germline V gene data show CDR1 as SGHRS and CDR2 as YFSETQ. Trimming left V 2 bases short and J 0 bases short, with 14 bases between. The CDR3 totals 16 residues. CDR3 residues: CASSFDSTLMNTEAFF. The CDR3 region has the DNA TGCGCCAGCAGCTTCGACAGTACCTTAATGAACACTGAAGCTTTCTTT.

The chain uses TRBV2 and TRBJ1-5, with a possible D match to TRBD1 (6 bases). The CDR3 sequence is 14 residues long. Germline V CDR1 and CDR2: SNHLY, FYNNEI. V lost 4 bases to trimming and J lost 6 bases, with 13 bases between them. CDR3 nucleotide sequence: TGTGCCAGCAGTGCACGGGGGGGGGCTCAGCCCCAGCATTTT. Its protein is CASSARGGAQPQHF.

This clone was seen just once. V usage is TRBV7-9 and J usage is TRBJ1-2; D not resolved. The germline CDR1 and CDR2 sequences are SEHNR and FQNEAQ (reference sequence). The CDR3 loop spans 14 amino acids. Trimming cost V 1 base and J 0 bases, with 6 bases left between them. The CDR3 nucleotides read TGTGCCAGCAGCTTAGGATCGGCTAACTATGGCTACACCTTC. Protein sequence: CASSLGSANYGYTF. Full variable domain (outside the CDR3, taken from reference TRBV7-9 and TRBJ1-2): DTGVSQNPRHKITKRGQNVTFRCDPISEHNRLYWYRQTLGQGPEFLTYFQNEAQLEKSRLLSDRFSAERPKGSFSTLEIQRTEQGDSAMYLCASSLGSANYGYTFGSGTRLTVV.

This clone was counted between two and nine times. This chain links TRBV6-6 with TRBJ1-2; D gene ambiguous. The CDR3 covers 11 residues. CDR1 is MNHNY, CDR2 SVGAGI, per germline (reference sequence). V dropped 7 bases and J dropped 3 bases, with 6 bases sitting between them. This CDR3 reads CASTNYYGYTF. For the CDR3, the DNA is TGTGCCAGCACCAACTACTATGGCTACACCTTC.

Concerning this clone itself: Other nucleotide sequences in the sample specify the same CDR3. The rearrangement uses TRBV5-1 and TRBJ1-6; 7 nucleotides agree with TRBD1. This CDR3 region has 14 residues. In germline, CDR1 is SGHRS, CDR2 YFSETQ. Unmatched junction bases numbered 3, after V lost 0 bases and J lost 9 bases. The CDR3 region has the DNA TGCGCCAGCAGCTTGGGACAGGGAACTTCACCCCTCCACTTT. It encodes CASSLGQGTSPLHF.

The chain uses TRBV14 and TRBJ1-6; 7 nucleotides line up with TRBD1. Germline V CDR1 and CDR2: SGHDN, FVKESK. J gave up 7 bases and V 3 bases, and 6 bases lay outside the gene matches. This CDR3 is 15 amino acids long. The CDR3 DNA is TGTGCCAGCAGCCAGTTAACAGGGGAAAATTCACCCCTCCACTTT. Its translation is CASSQLTGENSPLHF.

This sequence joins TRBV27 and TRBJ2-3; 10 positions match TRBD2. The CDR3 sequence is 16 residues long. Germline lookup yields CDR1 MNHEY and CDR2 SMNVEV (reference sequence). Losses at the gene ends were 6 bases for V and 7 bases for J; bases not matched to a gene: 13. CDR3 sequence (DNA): TGTGCCAGCAGCTATAGATACGGGACTAGCGAGCATACGCAGTATTTT. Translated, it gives CASSYRYGTSEHTQYF.

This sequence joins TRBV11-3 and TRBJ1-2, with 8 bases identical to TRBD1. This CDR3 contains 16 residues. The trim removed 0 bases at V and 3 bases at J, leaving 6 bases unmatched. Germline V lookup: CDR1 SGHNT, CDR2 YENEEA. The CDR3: CASSLDPTGAHYGYTF. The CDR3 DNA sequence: TGTGCCAGCAGCTTAGACCCGACAGGGGCTCACTATGGCTACACCTTC.

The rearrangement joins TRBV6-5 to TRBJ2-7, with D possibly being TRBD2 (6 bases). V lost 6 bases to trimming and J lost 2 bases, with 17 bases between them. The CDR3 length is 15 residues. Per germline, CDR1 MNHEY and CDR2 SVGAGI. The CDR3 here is CASRPGTSLTYEQYF. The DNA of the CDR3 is TGTGCCAGCAGGCCCGGGACTTCCTTAACCTACGAGCAGTACTTC.